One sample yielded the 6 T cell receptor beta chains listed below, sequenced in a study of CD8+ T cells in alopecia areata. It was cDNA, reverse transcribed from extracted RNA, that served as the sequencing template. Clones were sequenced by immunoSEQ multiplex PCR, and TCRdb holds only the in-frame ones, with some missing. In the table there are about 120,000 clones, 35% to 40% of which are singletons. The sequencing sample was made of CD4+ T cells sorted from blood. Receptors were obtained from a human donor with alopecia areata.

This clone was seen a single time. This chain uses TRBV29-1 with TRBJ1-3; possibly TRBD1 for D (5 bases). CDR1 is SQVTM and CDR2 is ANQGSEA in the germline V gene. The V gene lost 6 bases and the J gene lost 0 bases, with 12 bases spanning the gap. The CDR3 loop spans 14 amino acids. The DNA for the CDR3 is TGCAGCGTAGGCGAGGGGTACTCTGGAAACACCATATATTTT. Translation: CSVGEGYSGNTIYF.

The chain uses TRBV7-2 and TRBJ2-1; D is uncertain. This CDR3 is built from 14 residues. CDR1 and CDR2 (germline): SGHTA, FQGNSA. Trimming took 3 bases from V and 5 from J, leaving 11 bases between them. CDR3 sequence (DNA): TGTGCCAGCAGCTTTTCGACTGACAACAATGAGCAGTTCTTC. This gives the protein CASSFSTDNNEQFF.

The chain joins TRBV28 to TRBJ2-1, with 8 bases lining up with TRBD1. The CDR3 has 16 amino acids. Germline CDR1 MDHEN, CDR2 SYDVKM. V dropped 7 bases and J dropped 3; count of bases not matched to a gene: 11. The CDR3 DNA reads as TGTGCCAGCACCGGAGGGACGACAGGGGTCTACAATGAGCAGTTCTTC. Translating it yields CASTGGTTGVYNEQFF.

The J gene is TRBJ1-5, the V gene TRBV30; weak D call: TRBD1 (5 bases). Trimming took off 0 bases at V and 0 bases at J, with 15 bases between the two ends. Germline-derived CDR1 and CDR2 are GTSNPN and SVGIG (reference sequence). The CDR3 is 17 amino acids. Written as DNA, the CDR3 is TGTGCCTGGAGTGTACGGGGCCCAGGGCCTAGCAATCAGCCCCAGCATTTT. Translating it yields CAWSVRGPGPSNQPQHF.

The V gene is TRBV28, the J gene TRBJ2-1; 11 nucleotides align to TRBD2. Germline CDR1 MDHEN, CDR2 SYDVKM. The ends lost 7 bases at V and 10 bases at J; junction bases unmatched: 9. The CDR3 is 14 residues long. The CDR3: CASIPGLAVTEQFF. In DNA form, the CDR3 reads TGTGCCAGCATCCCGGGACTAGCGGTTACCGAGCAGTTCTTC.

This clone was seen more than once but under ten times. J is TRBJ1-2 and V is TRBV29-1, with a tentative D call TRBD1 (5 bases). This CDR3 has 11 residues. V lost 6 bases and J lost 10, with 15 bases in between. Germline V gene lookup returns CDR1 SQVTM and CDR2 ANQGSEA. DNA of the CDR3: TGCAGCGTCCGTTGGGGCAGCTCCTACACCTTC. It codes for CSVRWGSSYTF.